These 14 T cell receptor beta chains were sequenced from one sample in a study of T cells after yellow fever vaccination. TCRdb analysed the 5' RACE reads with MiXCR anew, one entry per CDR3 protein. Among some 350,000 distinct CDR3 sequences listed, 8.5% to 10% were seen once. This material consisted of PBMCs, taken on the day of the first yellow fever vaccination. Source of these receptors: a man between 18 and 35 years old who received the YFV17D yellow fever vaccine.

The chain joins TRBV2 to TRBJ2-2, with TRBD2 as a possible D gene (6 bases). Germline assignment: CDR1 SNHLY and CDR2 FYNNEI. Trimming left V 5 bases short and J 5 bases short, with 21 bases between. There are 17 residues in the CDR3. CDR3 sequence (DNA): TGTGCCAGCAGTTACCCCGGGGGACTCGGCTATACCGGGGAGCTGTTTTTT. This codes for CASSYPGGLGYTGELFF.

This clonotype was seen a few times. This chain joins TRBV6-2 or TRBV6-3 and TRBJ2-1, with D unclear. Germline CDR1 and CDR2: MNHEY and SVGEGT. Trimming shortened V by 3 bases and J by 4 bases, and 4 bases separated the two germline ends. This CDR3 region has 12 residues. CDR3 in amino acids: CASSYGYNEQFF. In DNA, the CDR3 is TGTGCCAGCAGTTATGGTTACAATGAGCAGTTCTTC.

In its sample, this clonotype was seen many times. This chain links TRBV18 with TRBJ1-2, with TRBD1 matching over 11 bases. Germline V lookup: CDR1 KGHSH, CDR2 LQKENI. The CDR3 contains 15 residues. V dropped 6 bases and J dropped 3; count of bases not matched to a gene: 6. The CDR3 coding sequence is TGTGCCAGCTCCCAAGGACAGGGGGCGTACTATGGCTACACCTTC. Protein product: CASSQGQGAYYGYTF.

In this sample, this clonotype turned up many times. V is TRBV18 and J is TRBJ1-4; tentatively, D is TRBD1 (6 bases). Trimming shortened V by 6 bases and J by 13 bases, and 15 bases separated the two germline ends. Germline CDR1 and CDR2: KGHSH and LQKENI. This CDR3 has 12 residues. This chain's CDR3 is CASSQEQTGLFF. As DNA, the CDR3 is TGTGCCAGCTCCCAGGAGCAGACAGGACTGTTTTTT. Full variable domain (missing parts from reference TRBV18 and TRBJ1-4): NAGVMQNPRHLVRRRGQEARLRCSPMKGHSHVYWYRQLPEEGLKFMVYLQKENIIDESGMPKERFSAEFPKEGPSILRIQQVVRGDSAAYFCASSQEQTGLFFGSGTQLSVL.

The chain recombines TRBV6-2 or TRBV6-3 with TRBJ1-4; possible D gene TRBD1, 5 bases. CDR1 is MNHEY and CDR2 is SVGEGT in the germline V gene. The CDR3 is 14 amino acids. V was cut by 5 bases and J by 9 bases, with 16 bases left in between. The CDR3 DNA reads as TGTGCCAGCAGTCTGCTCTACAGGAGGAAAAAACTGTTTTTT. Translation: CASSLLYRRKKLFF.

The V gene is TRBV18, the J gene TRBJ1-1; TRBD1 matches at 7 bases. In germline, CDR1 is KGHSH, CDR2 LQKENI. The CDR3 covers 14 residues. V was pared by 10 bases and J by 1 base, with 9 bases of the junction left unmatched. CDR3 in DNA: TGTGCCACCTCCCCAAGACAGGGGAACACTGAAGCTTTCTTT. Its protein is CATSPRQGNTEAFF.

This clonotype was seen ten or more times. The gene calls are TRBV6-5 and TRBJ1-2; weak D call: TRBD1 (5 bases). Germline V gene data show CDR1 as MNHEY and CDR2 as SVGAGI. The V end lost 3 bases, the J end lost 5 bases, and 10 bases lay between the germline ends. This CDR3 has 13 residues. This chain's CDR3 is CASSYGGGYGYTF. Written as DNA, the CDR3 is TGTGCCAGCAGTTATGGGGGAGGATATGGCTACACCTTC.

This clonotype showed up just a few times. The CDR3 here is CASSLGFGQGTSPLHF. The CDR3 nucleotides are TGCGCCAGCAGCTTGGGTTTCGGACAGGGGACTTCACCCCTCCACTTT. This chain joins TRBV5-1 and TRBJ1-6, with TRBD1 matching 9 bases. The CDR3 runs to 16 residues. V was pared by 0 bases and J by 9 bases, with 7 bases of the junction left unmatched. CDR1 SGHRS and CDR2 YFSETQ come from the germline V gene.

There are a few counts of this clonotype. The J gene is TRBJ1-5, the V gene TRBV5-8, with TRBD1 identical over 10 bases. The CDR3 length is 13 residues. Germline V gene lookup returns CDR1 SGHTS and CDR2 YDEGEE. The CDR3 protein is CAGGTGAGQPQHF. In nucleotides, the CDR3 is TGTGCAGGGGGGACAGGGGCGGGTCAGCCCCAGCATTTT.

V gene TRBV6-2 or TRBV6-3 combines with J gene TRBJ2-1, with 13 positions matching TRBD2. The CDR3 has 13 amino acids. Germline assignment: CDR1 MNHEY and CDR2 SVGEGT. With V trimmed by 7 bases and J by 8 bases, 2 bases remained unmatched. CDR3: CASMGLAGYEQFF. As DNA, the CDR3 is TGTGCCAGCATGGGACTAGCGGGGTATGAGCAGTTCTTC.

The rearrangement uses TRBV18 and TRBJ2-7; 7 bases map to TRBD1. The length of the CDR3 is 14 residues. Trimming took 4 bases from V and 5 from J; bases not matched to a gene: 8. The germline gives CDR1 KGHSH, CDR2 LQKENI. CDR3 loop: CASSRRQGVDEQYV. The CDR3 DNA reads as TGTGCCAGCTCACGCCGACAGGGAGTCGACGAGCAGTACGTC.

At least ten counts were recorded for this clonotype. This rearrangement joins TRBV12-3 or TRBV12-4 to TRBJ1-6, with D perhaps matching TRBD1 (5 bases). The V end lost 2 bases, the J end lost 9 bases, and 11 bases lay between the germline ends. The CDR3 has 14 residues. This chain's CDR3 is CASSLSGGFSPLHF. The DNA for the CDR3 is TGTGCCAGCAGTTTAAGTGGGGGATTTTCACCCCTCCACTTT.

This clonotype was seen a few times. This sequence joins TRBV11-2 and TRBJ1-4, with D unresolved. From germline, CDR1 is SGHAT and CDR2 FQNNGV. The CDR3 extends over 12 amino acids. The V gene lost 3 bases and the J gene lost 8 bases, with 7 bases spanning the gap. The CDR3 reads CASSFAGEKLFF. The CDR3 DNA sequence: TGTGCCAGCAGCTTCGCGGGGGAAAAACTGTTTTTT.

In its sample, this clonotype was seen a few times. The CDR3 region is CATTSRAWVGTEAFF. The CDR3 DNA is TGTGCCACGACCAGTAGGGCTTGGGTCGGCACTGAAGCTTTCTTT. This chain joins TRBV10-3 and TRBJ1-1; D not resolved. The germline V and J ends were trimmed by 10 bases and 4 bases, with 22 bases remaining between them. Germline CDR1 is ENHRY and CDR2 is SYGVKD. The length of the CDR3 is 15 residues.